This T cell receptor (beta chain) is from a study of blood T cell repertoires in COVID-19. Turning to the study itself: Sites across the United States, Italy and Spain contributed samples from acute and convalescent COVID-19. The cDNA or gDNA used as material had been derived from T cells, B-cell-depleted T cells, or PBMCs.

Original data processing: Estimation of nucleated cell counts relied on the amplification of reference gene primers. The data were produced by immunoSEQ multiplex PCR, yet TCRdb's version contains in-frame clones alone and is incomplete. V and J calls and clone size are as listed in that table; D and trimming were resolved from the DNA. This table has about 250,000 clones, around nine tenths appearing once. V was pared by 6 bases and J by 0 bases, with 6 bases of the junction left unmatched. The CDR3 is 15 residues long. CDR1 MNHEY and CDR2 SVGAGI come from the germline V gene. This chain uses TRBV6-5 with TRBJ1-1; 8 nucleotides line up with TRBD1. This clonotype was sampled from a man younger than 35 with active or convalescent COVID-19. Specimen: peripheral blood. In DNA, the CDR3 is TGTGCCAGCAGACCGGACAGGGCCATGAACACTGAAGCTTTCTTT. Amino acid sequence: CASRPDRAMNTEAFF.